This entry concerns a single TCR beta chain. What it binds is not known. This may come from a read error, since a much larger clone is one base off. These data belong to a study of tumor-infiltrating lymphocytes in primary liver carcinoma. General study results and limits: Among the pair types, tumor region pairs showed more overlap than tumor-adjacent and tumor-blood pairs.

The authors took blood RNA from unsorted whole blood and also extracted germline DNA. Starting material of around 490 ng total RNA yielded TCR beta cDNA via a constant-region primer. Slightly modified ARM-PCR served as the procedure for the TCR beta libraries. These libraries came from three rounds of nested multiplex PCR. A C-beta reverse primer and TRBV1-TRBV30 forward primers served in each of the first two PCR rounds, at ten to eleven cycles apiece. MiXCR, run by TCRdb on the multiplex PCR reads, gives a single entry per CDR3 protein. The sample carries about 350,000 distinct CDR3 sequences, less than 65% recorded once. The CDR3 loop spans 12 amino acids. CDR1 and CDR2 (germline): ENHRY, SYGVKD.

The V gene is TRBV10-3, the J gene TRBJ2-7; D perhaps matches TRBD2 (6 bases). This sequence was found in a man aged 40-49 years with primary liver carcinoma and hepatitis B virus infection. Sequencing was carried out using peripheral blood. DNA for the CDR3: TGTGCCATCAGTGTAACGGACTACGAGCAGTGCTTC. Its protein is CAISVTDYEQCF.